This T cell receptor beta chain was documented in a study of regulatory T cells in long-lasting Graves disease. The sample's time point: newly diagnosed GD, antithyroid drugs for less than 3 months. PBMCs were the source of the RNA used for TCR sequencing. Looked up from germline, CDR1 is SGHKS and CDR2 is YYEKEE (reference sequence). This CDR3 comprises 15 residues. V gave up 0 bases and J gave up 4 bases, with 12 bases separating them. Relying on iRepertoire HTBI primers and Arm-PCR of CDR3 regions, the team built TCR beta libraries. TCRdb reprocessed the multiplex PCR reads via MiXCR and lists one record per CDR3 protein. Among about 620,000 distinct CDR3 sequences listed, around 17% were seen once. A further study also used this sample, focusing on T cells in Graves' hyperthyroidism and ophthalmopathy.

The TCR was taken from a woman aged 25 to 39 with Graves disease. This chain connects TRBV5-5 to TRBJ2-3; the D is unclear. This specimen was peripheral blood mononuclear cells (PBMCs), taken at new diagnosis, from a patient treated with antithyroid drugs. The CDR3 coding sequence is TGTGCCAGCAGCTTGGAAGGGAAAGTGGCAGATACGCAGTATTTT. Translation gives CASSLEGKVADTQYF.